These 11 T cell receptor beta chains originate from one sample sequenced in a study of radiation and T cells in renal cell carcinoma. Produced via immunoSEQ multiplex PCR; TCRdb's table is partial and in-frame only. The sample contains over 90,000 clones, around 84% of which appear only once. Noted time point: blood 4 weeks post-SBRT, at nephrectomy. Treatment meaning: 15 Gy SBRT to primary tumor, nephrectomy 4 weeks later. The source material was blood, sampled from a patient whose treatment included radiotherapy and nephrectomy. The receptors derive from a man aged 55 to 70 with renal cell carcinoma.

This rearrangement joins TRBV28 to TRBJ2-2; 10 bases are a match to TRBD1. Trimming took 4 bases from V and 6 from J; bases not matched to a gene: 5. Germline V gene data show CDR1 as MDHEN and CDR2 as SYDVKM. The CDR3 covers 15 residues. This chain's CDR3 is CASSWMGQGSGELFF. The CDR3 DNA follows: TGTGCCAGCAGTTGGATGGGACAGGGGTCCGGGGAGCTGTTTTTT.

The gene calls are TRBV2 and TRBJ2-3, with 8 bases fitting TRBD1. The germline V gene encodes CDR1 SNHLY and CDR2 FYNNEI. J lost 5 bases, V lost 1 base, and 14 bases had no gene match. This CDR3 has 18 amino acids. The CDR3 reads CASSEGDVFAGGLDTQYF. The CDR3 coding sequence is TGTGCCAGCAGTGAAGGGGACGTTTTTGCAGGGGGCTTAGATACGCAGTATTTT.

The chain couples TRBV7-9 to TRBJ2-1; 13 bases agree with TRBD2. Germline assignment: CDR1 SEHNR and CDR2 FQNEAQ (reference sequence). The trim removed 2 bases at V and 5 bases at J, leaving 12 bases unmatched. The CDR3 length is 19 residues. The CDR3 loop reads CASSLWRGTSGAQDNEQFF. The CDR3 DNA reads as TGTGCCAGCAGCTTATGGAGGGGGACTAGCGGGGCCCAGGACAATGAGCAGTTCTTC.

The chain combines TRBV2 with TRBJ1-5, with D maybe TRBD1 (5 bases). The CDR3 has 14 residues. Germline lookup yields CDR1 SNHLY and CDR2 FYNNEI. V was pared by 8 bases and J by 2 bases, with 13 bases between. The CDR3 coding sequence is TGTGCCAGCGGCAAGGGGCTCGGCAATCAGCCCCAGCATTTT. This gives the protein CASGKGLGNQPQHF.

The chain uses TRBV4-1 and TRBJ2-1; D is unresolved. This CDR3 is built from 13 residues. The germline CDR1 and CDR2 sequences are MGHRA and YSYEKL. V was pared by 3 bases and J by 6 bases, with 9 bases between. The CDR3: CASSHFQVNEQFF. Here the CDR3 DNA reads TGCGCCAGCAGCCATTTCCAAGTCAATGAGCAGTTCTTC.

DNA for the CDR3: TGTGCCAGCAGTTACTCGGGACAGGGTGGAAACACCATATATTTT. Its translation is CASSYSGQGGNTIYF. The V call is TRBV6-6, the J call TRBJ1-3, with 9 bases identical to TRBD1. CDR3 length: 15 residues. CDR1 is MNHNY and CDR2 is SVGAGI in the germline V gene (reference sequence). V lost 0 bases, J lost 3 bases, and 0 bases stayed unmatched.

The rearrangement joins TRBV19 to TRBJ2-5, with D possibly matching TRBD2 (5 bases). V lost 3 bases and J 2 bases, leaving 7 bases between the germline ends. This CDR3 contains 13 residues. Germline loops: CDR1 LNHDA, CDR2 SQIVND (reference sequence). The DNA for the CDR3 is TGTGCCAGTAGTATCGGGGTTCAAGAGACCCAGTACTTC. Its protein is CASSIGVQETQYF.

The chain employs TRBV19 and TRBJ2-1; 9 nucleotides line up with TRBD2. V lost 0 bases, J lost 9 bases, and 6 bases stayed unmatched. Germline CDR1 and CDR2: LNHDA and SQIVND (reference sequence). CDR3 length: 15 residues. CDR3 residues: CASSIDPGLASEQFF. DNA of the CDR3: TGTGCCAGTAGTATAGATCCGGGACTAGCTAGTGAGCAGTTCTTC.

The chain links TRBV10-1 to TRBJ2-1; the match to TRBD2 covers 8 bases. V shed 6 bases and J 2 bases; nucleotides not matched to a gene: 12. The V gene's germline CDR1 is WNHNN and CDR2 SYGVQD (reference sequence). The CDR3 is 17 residues long. Here the CDR3 reads CASSQQLTSDTYNEQFF. The CDR3 bases are TGCGCCAGCAGCCAACAATTGACTAGCGATACCTACAATGAGCAGTTCTTC.

The V gene is TRBV19, the J gene TRBJ2-1; D is ambiguous. Trimming shortened V by 1 base and J by 10 bases, and 8 bases separated the two germline ends. Per the germline V gene, CDR1 is LNHDA and CDR2 is SQIVND (reference sequence). This CDR3 has 12 residues. CDR3 sequence reads: CASSIGSSEQFF. The CDR3 DNA follows: TGTGCCAGTAGTATAGGTAGCAGCGAGCAGTTCTTC.

The V call is TRBV13, the J call TRBJ2-1; D gene uncertain. The CDR3 has 12 residues. CDR1 and CDR2 from the germline V gene are PRHDT and FYEKMQ (reference sequence). V lost 0 bases and J lost 10, with 7 bases in between. The CDR3 DNA reads TGTGCCAGCAGCTTAGGCCTCGAGGAGCAGTTCTTC. The encoded protein is CASSLGLEEQFF. The full variable domain, completed using reference TRBV13 and TRBJ2-1, is AAGVIQSPRHLIKEKRETATLKCYPIPRHDTVYWYQQGPGQDPQFLISFYEKMQSDKGSIPDRFSAQQFSDYHSELNMSSLELGDSALYFCASSLGLEEQFFGPGTRLTVL.